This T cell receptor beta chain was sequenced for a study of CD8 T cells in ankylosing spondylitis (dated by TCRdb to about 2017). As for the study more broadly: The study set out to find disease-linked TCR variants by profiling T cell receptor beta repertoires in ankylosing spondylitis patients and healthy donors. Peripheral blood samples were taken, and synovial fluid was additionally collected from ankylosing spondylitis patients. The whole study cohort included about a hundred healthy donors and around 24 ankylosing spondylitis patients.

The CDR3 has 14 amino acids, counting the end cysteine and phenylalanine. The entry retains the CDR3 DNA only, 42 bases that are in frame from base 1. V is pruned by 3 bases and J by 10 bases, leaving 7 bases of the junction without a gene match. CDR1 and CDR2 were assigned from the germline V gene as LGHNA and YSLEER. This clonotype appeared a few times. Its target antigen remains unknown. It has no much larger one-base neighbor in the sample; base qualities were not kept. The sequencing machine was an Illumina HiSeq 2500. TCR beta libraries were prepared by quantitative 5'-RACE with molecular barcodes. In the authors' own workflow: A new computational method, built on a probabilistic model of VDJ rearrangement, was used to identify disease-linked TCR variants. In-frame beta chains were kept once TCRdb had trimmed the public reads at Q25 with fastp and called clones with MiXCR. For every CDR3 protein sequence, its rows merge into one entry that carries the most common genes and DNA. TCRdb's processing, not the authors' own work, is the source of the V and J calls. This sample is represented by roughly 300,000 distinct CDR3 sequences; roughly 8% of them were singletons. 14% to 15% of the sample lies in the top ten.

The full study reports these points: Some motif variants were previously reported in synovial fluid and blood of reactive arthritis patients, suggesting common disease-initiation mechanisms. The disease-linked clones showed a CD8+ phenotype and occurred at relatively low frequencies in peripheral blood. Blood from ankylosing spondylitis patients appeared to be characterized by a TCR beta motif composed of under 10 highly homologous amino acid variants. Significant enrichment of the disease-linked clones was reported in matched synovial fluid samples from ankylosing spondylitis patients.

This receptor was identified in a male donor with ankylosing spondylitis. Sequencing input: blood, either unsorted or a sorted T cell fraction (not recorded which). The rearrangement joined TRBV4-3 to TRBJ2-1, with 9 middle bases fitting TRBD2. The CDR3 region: CASSQRAGGREQFF. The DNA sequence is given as TGCGCCAGCAGCCAGAGAGCGGGGGGAAGGGAGCAGTTCTTC.